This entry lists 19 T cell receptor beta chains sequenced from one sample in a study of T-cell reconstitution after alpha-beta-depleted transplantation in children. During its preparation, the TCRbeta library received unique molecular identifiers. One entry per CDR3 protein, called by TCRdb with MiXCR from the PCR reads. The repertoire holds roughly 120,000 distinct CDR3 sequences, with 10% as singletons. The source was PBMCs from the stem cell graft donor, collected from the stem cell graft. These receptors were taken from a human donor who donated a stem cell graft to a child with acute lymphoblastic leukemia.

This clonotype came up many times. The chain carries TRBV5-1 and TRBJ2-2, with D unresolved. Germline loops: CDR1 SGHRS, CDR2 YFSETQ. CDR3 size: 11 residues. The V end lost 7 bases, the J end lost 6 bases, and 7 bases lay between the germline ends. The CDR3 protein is CASGLSGELFF. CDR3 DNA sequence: TGCGCCAGCGGATTATCCGGGGAGCTGTTTTTT. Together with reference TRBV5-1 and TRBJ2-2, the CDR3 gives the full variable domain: KAGVTQTPRYLIKTRGQQVTLSCSPISGHRSVSWYQQTPGQGLQFLFEYFSETQRNKGNFPGRFSGRQFSNSRSEMNVSTLELGDSALYLCASGLSGELFFGEGSRLTVL.

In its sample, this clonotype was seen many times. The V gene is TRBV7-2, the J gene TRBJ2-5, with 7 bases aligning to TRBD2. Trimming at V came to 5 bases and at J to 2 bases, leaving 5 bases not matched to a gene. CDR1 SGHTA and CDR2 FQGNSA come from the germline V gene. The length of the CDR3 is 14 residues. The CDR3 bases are TGTGCCAGCAGCCCGAGCGGGGTGCAAGAGACCCAGTACTTC. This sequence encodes CASSPSGVQETQYF.

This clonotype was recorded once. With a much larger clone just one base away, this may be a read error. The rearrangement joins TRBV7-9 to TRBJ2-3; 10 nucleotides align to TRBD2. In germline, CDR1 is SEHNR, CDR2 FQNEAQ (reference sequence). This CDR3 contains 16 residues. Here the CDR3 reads CGSSVSSGGVTDTQYF. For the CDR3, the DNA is TGTGGCAGCAGCGTCTCTAGCGGGGGAGTTACAGATACGCAGTATTTT.

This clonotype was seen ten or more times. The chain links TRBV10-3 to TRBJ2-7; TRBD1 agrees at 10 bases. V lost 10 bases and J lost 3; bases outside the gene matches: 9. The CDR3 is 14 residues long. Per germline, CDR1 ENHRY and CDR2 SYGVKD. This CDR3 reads CATRWGTGVYEQYF. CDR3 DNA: TGTGCCACCCGGTGGGGGACAGGGGTCTACGAGCAGTACTTC.

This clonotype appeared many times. The DNA for the CDR3 is TGTGCCAGCAGCTCCGATAGCAATCAGCCCCAGCATTTT. Amino acids: CASSSDSNQPQHF. The chain joins TRBV7-4 to TRBJ1-5; D is uncertain. Germline loops: CDR1 SGHVT, CDR2 SQSDAQ. Trimming took 4 bases from V and 0 from J, leaving 4 bases between them. The CDR3 is made up of 13 amino acids.

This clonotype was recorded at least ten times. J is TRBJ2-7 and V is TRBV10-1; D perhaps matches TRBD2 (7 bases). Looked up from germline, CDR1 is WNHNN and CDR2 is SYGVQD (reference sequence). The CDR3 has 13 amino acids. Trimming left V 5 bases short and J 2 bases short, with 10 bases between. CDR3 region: CASSKGGTYEQYF. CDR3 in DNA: TGCGCCAGCAGTAAGGGGGGGACCTACGAGCAGTACTTC.

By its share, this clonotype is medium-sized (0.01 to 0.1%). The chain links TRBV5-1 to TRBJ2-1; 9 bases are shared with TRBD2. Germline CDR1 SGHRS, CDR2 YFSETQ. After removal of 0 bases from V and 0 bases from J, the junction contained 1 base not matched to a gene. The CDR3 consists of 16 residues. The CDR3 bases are TGCGCCAGCAGCTTGGGACTAGCGGACTCCTACAATGAGCAGTTCTTC. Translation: CASSLGLADSYNEQFF.

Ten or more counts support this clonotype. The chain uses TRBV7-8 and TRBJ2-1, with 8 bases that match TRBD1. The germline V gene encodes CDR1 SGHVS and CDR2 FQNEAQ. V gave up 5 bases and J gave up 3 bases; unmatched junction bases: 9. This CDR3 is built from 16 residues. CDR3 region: CASSPSTGGVYNEQFF. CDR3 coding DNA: TGTGCCAGCAGCCCCAGTACAGGGGGTGTCTACAATGAGCAGTTCTTC.

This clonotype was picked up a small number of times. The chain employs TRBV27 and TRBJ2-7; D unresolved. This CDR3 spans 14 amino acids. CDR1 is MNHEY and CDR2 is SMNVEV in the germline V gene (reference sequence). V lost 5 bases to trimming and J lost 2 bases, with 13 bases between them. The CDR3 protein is CASSLRTATYEQYF. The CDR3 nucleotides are TGTGCCAGCAGTCTACGGACGGCTACCTACGAGCAGTACTTC.

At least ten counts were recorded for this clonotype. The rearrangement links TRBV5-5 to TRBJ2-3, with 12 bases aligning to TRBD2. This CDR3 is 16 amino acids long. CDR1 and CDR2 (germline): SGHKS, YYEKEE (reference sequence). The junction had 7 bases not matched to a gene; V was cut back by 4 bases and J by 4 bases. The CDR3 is CASSLTPSGGADTQYF. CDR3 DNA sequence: TGTGCCAGCAGCCTAACCCCTAGCGGGGGGGCAGATACGCAGTATTTT.

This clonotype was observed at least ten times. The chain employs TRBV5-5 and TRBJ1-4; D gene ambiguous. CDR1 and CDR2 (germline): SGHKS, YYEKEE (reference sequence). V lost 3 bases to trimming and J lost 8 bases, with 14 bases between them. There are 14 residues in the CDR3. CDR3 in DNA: TGTGCCAGCAGCTCCGGTTACTTAGAAGAAAAACTGTTTTTT. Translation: CASSSGYLEEKLFF.

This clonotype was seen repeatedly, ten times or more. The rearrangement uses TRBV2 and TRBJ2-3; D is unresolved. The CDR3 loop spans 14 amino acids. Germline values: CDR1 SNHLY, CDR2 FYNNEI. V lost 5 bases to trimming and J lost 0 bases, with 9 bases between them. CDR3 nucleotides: TGTGCCAGCAGTACGTACTCTAGCACAGATACGCAGTATTTT. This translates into CASSTYSSTDTQYF.

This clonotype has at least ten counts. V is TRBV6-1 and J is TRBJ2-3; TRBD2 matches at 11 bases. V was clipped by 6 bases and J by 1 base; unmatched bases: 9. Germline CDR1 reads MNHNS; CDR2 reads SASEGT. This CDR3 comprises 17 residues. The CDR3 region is CASSLISGGARTDTQYF. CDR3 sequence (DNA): TGTGCCAGCAGCCTAATTAGCGGGGGGGCACGCACAGATACGCAGTATTTT.

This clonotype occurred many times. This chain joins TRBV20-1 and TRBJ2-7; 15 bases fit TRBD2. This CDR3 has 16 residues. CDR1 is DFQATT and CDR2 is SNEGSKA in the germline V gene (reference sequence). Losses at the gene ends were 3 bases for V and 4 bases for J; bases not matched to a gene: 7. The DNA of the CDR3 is TGCAGTGCTAGCCCGGGACTAGCGGGGGGCGGGTACGAGCAGTACTTC. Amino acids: CSASPGLAGGGYEQYF.

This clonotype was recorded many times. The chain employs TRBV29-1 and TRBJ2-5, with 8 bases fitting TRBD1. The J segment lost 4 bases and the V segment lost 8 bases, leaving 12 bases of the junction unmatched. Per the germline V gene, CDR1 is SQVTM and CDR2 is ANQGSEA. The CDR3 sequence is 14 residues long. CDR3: CSSSGAGGLETQYF. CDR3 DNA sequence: TGCAGCTCGAGTGGGGCAGGGGGCTTAGAGACCCAGTACTTC.

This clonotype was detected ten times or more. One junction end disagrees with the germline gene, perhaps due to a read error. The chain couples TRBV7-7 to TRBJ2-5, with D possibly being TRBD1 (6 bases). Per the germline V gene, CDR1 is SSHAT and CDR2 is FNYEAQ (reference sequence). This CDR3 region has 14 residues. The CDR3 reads CASSRDRTGETQYF. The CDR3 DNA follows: TGTGCTAGCAGCCGTGACAGGACCGGAGAGACCCAGTACTTC.

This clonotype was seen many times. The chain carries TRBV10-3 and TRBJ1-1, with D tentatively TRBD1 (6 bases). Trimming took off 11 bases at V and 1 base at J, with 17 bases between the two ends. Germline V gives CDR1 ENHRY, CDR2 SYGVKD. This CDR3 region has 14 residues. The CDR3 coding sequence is TGTGCCTCCCGCGGAGAAGGGGGGAACACTGAAGCTTTCTTT. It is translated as CASRGEGGNTEAFF.

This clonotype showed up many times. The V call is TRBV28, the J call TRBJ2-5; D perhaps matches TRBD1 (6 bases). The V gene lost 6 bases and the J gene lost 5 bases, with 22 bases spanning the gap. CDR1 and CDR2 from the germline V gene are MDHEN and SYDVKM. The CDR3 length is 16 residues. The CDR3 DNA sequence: TGTGCCAGCAGCTCGCAAGGGGTAGGGGGTCGTGAGACCCAGTACTTC. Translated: CASSSQGVGGRETQYF.

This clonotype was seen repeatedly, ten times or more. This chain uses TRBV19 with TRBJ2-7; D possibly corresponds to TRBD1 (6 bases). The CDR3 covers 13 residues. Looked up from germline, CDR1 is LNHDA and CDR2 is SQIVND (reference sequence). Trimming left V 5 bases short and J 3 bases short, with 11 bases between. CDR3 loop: CASSVRGFYEQYF. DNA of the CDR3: TGTGCCAGTAGTGTCAGGGGCTTCTACGAGCAGTACTTC.